These T cell receptor beta chains were read from a single sample in a study of T cell responses to AZD1222 COVID-19 vaccine. This table comes from immunoSEQ multiplex PCR, and its TCRdb copy is limited to in-frame clones, with some not included. Here the sample spans around 130,000 clones, approximately 90% being singletons. Here the sequenced sample was peripheral blood, taken 28 days after the second AZD1222 dose. These receptors originate from an adult who received the AZD1222 COVID-19 vaccine. Each CDR3 is given with its conserved first and last residue. D genes are given only for firm matches. The size of a clone is reported for some rows only, either as once, few or many, or as a class for expanded clones.

d_call	clone_size	v_call	j_call	cdr3_aa	cdr3_nt
TRBD2	.	TRBV5-1	TRBJ2-3	CASSLVLAGGGTDTQYF	TGCGCCAGCAGCTTGGTCCTAGCGGGAGGGGGCACAGATACGCAGTATTTT
.	.	TRBV18	TRBJ1-4	CASSPDRKEKLFF	TGTGCCAGCTCACCAGACAGGAAAGAAAAACTGTTTTTT
TRBD2	.	TRBV12-5	TRBJ2-2	CASGLTGGTGELFF	TGTGCTAGTGGTTTGACGGGGGGGACCGGGGAGCTGTTTTTT
.	.	TRBV6-5	TRBJ2-7	CASRDSYEQYF	TGTGCCAGCAGAGACAGTTACGAGCAGTACTTC
TRBD1	.	TRBV10-3	TRBJ1-5	CAISDRDQLGQPQHF	TGTGCCATCAGCGACAGGGATCAATTGGGGCAGCCCCAGCATTTT
.	.	TRBV5-4	TRBJ2-7	CASSLGLADSYEQYF	TGTGCCAGCAGCTTGGGGTTAGCGGACTCCTACGAGCAGTACTTC
.	.	TRBV6-7	TRBJ2-7	CASSYSSDDEQYF	TGTGCCAGCAGTTACAGCTCCGACGACGAGCAGTACTTC
.	.	TRBV6-4	TRBJ1-1	CASSDSYRLSEAFF	TGTGCCAGCAGTGACTCTTACAGGCTTTCTGAAGCTTTCTTT
.	.	TRBV4-2	TRBJ1-2	CASSHKAGIQGGGYTF	TGTGCCAGCAGCCACAAAGCCGGGATTCAGGGCGGTGGCTACACCTTC
TRBD2	.	TRBV4-3	TRBJ2-3	CASSQEAASGVQGAQYF	TGCGCCAGCAGCCAAGAAGCGGCTAGCGGTGTTCAGGGTGCGCAGTATTTT
TRBD1	.	TRBV6-1	TRBJ2-7	CASSEGPGGQSEQYF	TGTGCCAGCAGTGAAGGACCAGGGGGCCAGTCGGAGCAGTACTTC
.	.	TRBV6-5	TRBJ2-1	CASSYKAPGYNEQFF	TGTGCCAGCAGCTACAAGGCCCCCGGGTACAATGAGCAGTTCTTC
.	.	TRBV10-2	TRBJ1-1	CASSAGTSEAFF	TGCGCCAGCTCCGCGGGGACCTCCGAAGCTTTCTTT
.	.	TRBV24-1	TRBJ1-5	CATSDRGNQPQHF	TGTGCCACCAGTGATCGGGGTAATCAGCCCCAGCATTTT
.	.	TRBV6-5	TRBJ1-2	CASSYNHGYTF	TGTGCCAGCAGTTATAACCATGGCTACACCTTC
.	.	TRBV7-8	TRBJ2-3	CASTLLAAGTTDTQYF	TGTGCCAGCACCTTGTTAGCGGCAGGGACCACAGATACGCAGTATTTT
.	.	TRBV11-1	TRBJ1-2	CASSLVVLGYTF	TGTGCCAGCAGCTTAGTGGTCCTGGGCTACACCTTC
.	.	TRBV5-4	TRBJ2-1	CASSRIETRNEQFF	TGTGCCAGCAGCCGCATCGAAACTAGGAATGAGCAGTTCTTC
.	.	TRBV14	TRBJ2-3	CASSQDASGGRINTDTQYF	TGTGCCAGCAGCCAAGATGCGAGTGGGGGCAGGATAAACACAGATACGCAGTATTTT
TRBD1	.	TRBV4-3	TRBJ2-1	CASSRTGGNEQFF	TGCGCCAGCAGCCGAACAGGGGGCAATGAGCAGTTCTTC
.	few	TRBV7-2	TRBJ2-7	CASSHRVQGSYEQYF	TGTGCCAGCAGCCACCGTGTCCAGGGATCCTACGAGCAGTACTTC
TRBD1	.	TRBV2	TRBJ2-7	CASSDRGSYEQYF	TGTGCCAGCTCGGACAGGGGCTCCTACGAGCAGTACTTC
.	.	TRBV6-5	TRBJ1-3	CASSYRVGDSGNTIYF	TGTGCCAGCAGTTACAGGGTCGGAGACTCTGGAAACACCATATATTTT
.	.	TRBV9	TRBJ1-3	CASSARGGEAGNTIYF	TGTGCCAGCAGCGCCCGAGGGGGGGAGGCGGGAAACACCATATATTTT
TRBD2	.	TRBV7-9	TRBJ2-3	CASSSPTSGVDTQYF	TGTGCCAGCAGCTCGCCCACTAGCGGGGTGGATACGCAGTATTTT
.	.	TRBV2	TRBJ1-2	CASSPEYAYYGYTF	TGTGCCAGCTCCCCCGAATATGCTTACTATGGCTACACCTTC
TRBD1	.	TRBV6-4	TRBJ1-5	CASSDALGQGVDQPQHF	TGTGCCAGCAGTGACGCCTTGGGACAGGGGGTCGATCAGCCCCAGCATTTT
.	few	TRBV5-1	TRBJ2-7	CASTWYRPTPPYEQYF	TGCGCCAGCACTTGGTACCGTCCCACGCCACCGTACGAGCAGTACTTC
.	.	TRBV4-3	TRBJ2-3	CASSERVYTDTQYF	TGCGCCAGCTCCGAGCGTGTTTACACAGATACGCAGTATTTT
.	.	TRBV2	TRBJ1-2	CASSQRTEGGYTF	TGTGCCAGCAGCCAACGGACAGAGGGTGGCTACACCTTC
.	.	TRBV12-3/TRBV12-4	TRBJ2-5	CASSLLPGVAQYF	TGTGCCAGCAGTTTGTTGCCCGGAGTGGCCCAGTACTTC
TRBD1	.	TRBV5-4	TRBJ2-7	CASSAKTGAYEQYF	TGTGCCAGCAGCGCTAAGACAGGGGCCTACGAGCAGTACTTC
.	.	TRBV6-5	TRBJ2-7	CATVRSYEQYF	TGTGCCACCGTCCGCTCCTACGAGCAGTACTTC
TRBD1	.	TRBV2	TRBJ1-1	CASSRDREVMNTEAFF	TGTGCCAGCAGTCGGGACAGGGAGGTAATGAACACTGAAGCTTTCTTT
.	.	TRBV4-1	TRBJ1-1	CASSHTKQANTEAFF	TGCGCCAGCAGCCATACCAAACAGGCGAACACTGAAGCTTTCTTT
TRBD2	.	TRBV9	TRBJ2-7	CASSNPRASGRAAYEQYF	TGTGCCAGCAGCAACCCGAGGGCTAGCGGGAGGGCCGCCTACGAGCAGTACTTC
.	.	TRBV6-5	TRBJ1-5	CASSSLGQMVQPQHF	TGTGCCAGCAGTAGTTTGGGTCAGATGGTTCAGCCCCAGCATTTT
.	.	TRBV6-6	TRBJ1-1	CATKTVSTPMNTEAFF	TGTGCCACCAAAACAGTCTCGACCCCCATGAACACTGAAGCTTTCTTT
TRBD2	.	TRBV9	TRBJ2-5	CASSLLAGGGETQYF	TGTGCCAGCAGCCTCCTAGCGGGAGGTGGGGAGACTCAGTACTTC
.	.	TRBV7-3	TRBJ1-1	CTWGTEAFF	TGCACTTGGGGCACTGAAGCTTTCTTT
TRBD2	.	TRBV7-2	TRBJ2-1	CASSLVLAGGPEQFF	TGTGCCAGCAGCTTAGTCCTAGCGGGAGGGCCTGAGCAGTTCTTC
.	.	TRBV6-2/TRBV6-3	TRBJ2-7	CASSFGGGGRYEQYF	TGTGCCAGCAGTTTCGGAGGGGGCGGCCGCTACGAGCAGTACTTC
TRBD2	.	TRBV19	TRBJ2-5	CASRIRLAGFSFRPQETQYF	TGTGCCAGTAGGATCCGACTAGCGGGATTTAGTTTCCGCCCTCAAGAGACCCAGTACTTC
.	.	TRBV10-3	TRBJ2-7	CAIRGGDGLAYEQYF	TGTGCCATCAGAGGGGGGGACGGCCTGGCATACGAGCAGTACTTC
TRBD1	.	TRBV15	TRBJ2-3	CATSMTLGQGLWDTQYF	TGTGCCACCAGCATGACGCTCGGACAGGGATTGTGGGATACGCAGTATTTT
.	.	TRBV2	TRBJ1-2	CASSEQTGSGYTF	TGTGCCAGCAGTGAGCAAACAGGCAGTGGCTACACCTTC
.	.	TRBV4-3	TRBJ2-3	CASSQNRDLALYF	TGCGCCAGCAGCCAAAACCGGGATCTAGCGTTGTATTTT
.	.	TRBV4-2	TRBJ1-2	CASSQDRVESGYTF	TGTGCCAGCAGCCAAGACAGGGTCGAATCGGGCTACACCTTC
.	.	TRBV10-3	TRBJ1-3	CAISRSSGNTIYF	TGTGCCATCAGCCGCAGCTCTGGAAACACCATATATTTT
TRBD2	.	TRBV12-3/TRBV12-4	TRBJ2-1	CAGRASGRGEQFF	TGTGCCGGGCGTGCGAGCGGGAGAGGTGAGCAGTTCTTC
.	.	TRBV2	TRBJ1-6	CASSESRDLLHF	TGTGCCAGCAGTGAAAGTCGTGATCTCCTCCACTTT